The following is a TCR beta chain sequence with its context. These data are taken from a study of OX40 agonist ivuxolimab in advanced cancers. Study-wide context: Patients were dosed intravenously with ivuxolimab at 0.01 to 10 mg/kg every 2 weeks.

The CDR3 covers 12 residues. Between the trimmed V and J ends, which lost 0 bases and 3 bases, there was a span of 4 bases. The germline gives CDR1 SGDLS, CDR2 YYNGEE. Repertoires were generated with immunoSEQ multiplex PCR, while TCRdb's copy carries only in-frame clones and drops some. The sample gives under 25,000 clones, around four fifths of which show up once; about 19% is in the top ten. The receptor was derived from an adult with an advanced solid tumor such as melanoma, head and neck, liver or kidney cancer. V usage is TRBV9 and J usage is TRBJ2-7; no reliable D call. The source material was CD4+ or CD8+ T cells sorted from blood, sampled in a trial of the OX40 agonist ivuxolimab. The CDR3 DNA reads as TGTGCCAGCAGCGTAGAAGACTACGAGCAGTACTTC. Translating it yields CASSVEDYEQYF.